The present T cell receptor (beta chain) was sequenced within a study of cytomegalovirus exposure and HLA in healthy donors. This CDR3 has 16 amino acids. V was shortened by 4 bases and J by 3 bases, with 19 bases between the two germline ends. Germline V gene lookup returns CDR1 LNHDA and CDR2 SQIVND (reference sequence). Study-wide findings and caveats: In vitro, a few CMV-associated chains proved specific for CMV antigens.

Comment on this clone: Its antigen remains unidentified.

Using immunoSEQ multiplex PCR, the repertoire was profiled, and TCRdb retains in-frame clones only, with some absent. This table holds more than 65,000 clones, approximately 93% found once. The sample consisted of PBMCs. The chain combines TRBV19 with TRBJ2-7; possible D gene TRBD1, 5 bases. The TCR originated in a man aged 18 to 30 in good health and CMV-seronegative. This CDR3 is CASSTWLAGSFYEQYF. The CDR3 DNA sequence: TGTGCCAGTAGTACGTGGTTGGCAGGGTCTTTCTACGAGCAGTACTTC.